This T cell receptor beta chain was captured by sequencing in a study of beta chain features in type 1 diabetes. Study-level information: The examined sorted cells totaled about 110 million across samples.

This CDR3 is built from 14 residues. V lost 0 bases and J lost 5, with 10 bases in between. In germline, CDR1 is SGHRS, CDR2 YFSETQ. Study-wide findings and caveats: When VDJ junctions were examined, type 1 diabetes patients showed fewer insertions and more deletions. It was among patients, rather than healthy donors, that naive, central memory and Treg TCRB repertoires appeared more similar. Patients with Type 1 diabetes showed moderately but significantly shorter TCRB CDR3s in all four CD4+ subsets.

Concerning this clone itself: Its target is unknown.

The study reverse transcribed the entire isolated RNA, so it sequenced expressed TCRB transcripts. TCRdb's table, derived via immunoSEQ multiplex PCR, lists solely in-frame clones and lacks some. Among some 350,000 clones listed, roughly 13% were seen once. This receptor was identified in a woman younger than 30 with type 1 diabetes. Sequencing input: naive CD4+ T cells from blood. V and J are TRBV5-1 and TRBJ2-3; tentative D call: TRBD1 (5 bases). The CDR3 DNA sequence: TGCGCCAGCAGCTTGGTCTGGGGCGGAGATACGCAGTATTTT. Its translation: CASSLVWGGDTQYF.